One TCR beta chain is described in this entry. This sample is part of a study of T cells in localized non-small cell lung cancer. The CDR3 loop spans 15 amino acids. V lost 5 bases and J lost 7; bases outside the gene matches: 9. From germline, CDR1 is SGHNT and CDR2 YENEEA. The method was immunoSEQ multiplex PCR; TCRdb's version includes in-frame clones alone and lacks a portion of them. This table has about 25,000 clones, approximately 84% appearing once. The input for sequencing was peripheral blood, taken before any cancer treatment. The sequence was obtained from a male donor aged 60 or over with stage II squamous cell lung carcinoma. The J gene is TRBJ1-4, the V gene TRBV11-3; 8 nucleotides match TRBD1. CDR3: CASSPGQGGSEKLFF. As DNA, the CDR3 is TGTGCCAGCAGCCCAGGACAGGGCGGTAGTGAAAAACTGTTTTTT.